These T cell receptor beta chains were read from a single sample in a study of T cell clonotyping in hematopoietic cell transplantation. Method: immunoSEQ multiplex PCR; TCRdb's copy keeps in-frame clones and lacks some. Counted here are about 10,000 clones, 40% to 65% occurring once; the ten biggest clones make up around 13%. The sample in question was peripheral blood mononuclear cells, obtained 100 days after allogeneic stem cell transplant. The receptors here all came from a female patient between 50 and 59 years old who had an allogeneic stem cell transplant from an unrelated donor, so the T cells may come from the graft donor. Some clones in this sample may be carry-over from other donors' samples. Both conserved end residues are part of each CDR3.

J,V,CDR3
TRBJ1-5,TRBV30,CAWSVGGQPQHF
TRBJ2-5,TRBV14,CASSQRQTQYF
TRBJ2-5,TRBV30,CAWRELWRGGQTQYF
TRBJ2-5,TRBV5-1,CASSLLGQGEWETQYF
TRBJ2-7,TRBV6-5,CASSRGGADSYEQYF
TRBJ1-2,TRBV4-3,CAGSQGSVGYGYTF
TRBJ1-2,TRBV30,CAWGNGANYGYTF
TRBJ2-5,TRBV30,CAWSLILRNTQYF
TRBJ2-6,TRBV29-1,CSVETGANVLTF
TRBJ2-2,TRBV14,CASSQDQGAYTGELFF
TRBJ1-1,TRBV29-1,CSGGVETEAFF
TRBJ1-2,TRBV25-1,CASSELDTWTYGYTF
TRBJ2-1,TRBV6-5,CASSYKRESHEQFF
TRBJ1-6,TRBV30,CAWRGDSRQASPLHF
TRBJ1-1,TRBV30,CASDRAQSEAFF
TRBJ1-1,TRBV19,CASTQGGLGNTEAFF
TRBJ1-2,TRBV30,CAWSVYYGYTF
TRBJ1-1,TRBV5-8,CASSLGTGRTEAFF
TRBJ1-4,TRBV6-5,CASSYSRSQTVGLFF
TRBJ1-1,TRBV30,CAWSPRDRETEAFF
TRBJ1-1,TRBV7-9,CASSPRDSNTEAFF
TRBJ1-2,TRBV29-1,CSVDRGNYGYTF
TRBJ2-3,TRBV4-1,CASSQYTASTDTQYF
TRBJ2-5,TRBV30,CAWDRDGETQYF
TRBJ1-5,TRBV19,CASSTTRNSNQPQHF
TRBJ1-2,TRBV4-1,CASSQDRSGRINYGYTF
TRBJ2-1,TRBV30,CAWSVIGNEQFF
TRBJ1-2,TRBV6-5,CASSDGGNGYTF
TRBJ2-1,TRBV4-2,CASSQDRAASYNEQFF
TRBJ1-1,TRBV30,CAWISGDSIEAFF
TRBJ1-1,TRBV30,CAWSTHPGTEAFF
TRBJ2-7,TRBV6-6,CASSYERGPYEQYF
TRBJ2-7,TRBV5-1,CASSFDTGGTLSYEQYF
TRBJ1-5,TRBV29-1,CSAQGADNQPQHF
TRBJ1-5,TRBV6-1,CASRGPSNQPQHF
TRBJ1-2,TRBV4-2,CASSQDRRSYTF
TRBJ1-3,TRBV4-2,CASSQETVYSVGTGNTIYF
TRBJ1-2,TRBV2,CASSRDTGLYGYTF
TRBJ2-7,TRBV14,CASSQGRGQGAYEQYF
TRBJ1-1,TRBV2,CASSDRGQYTEAFF
TRBJ2-6,TRBV2,CASSESAGANVLTF
TRBJ1-1,TRBV7-6,CASSPGQGLTEAFF
TRBJ2-7,TRBV28,CAIRETHHEQYF
TRBJ2-2,TRBV6-1,CASSVVTQLVTGELFF
TRBJ2-5,TRBV29-1,CSSTRAAQETQYF